This T cell receptor beta chain was obtained from a study of Graves' ophthalmopathy and Graves' hyperthyroidism. Study context: If no ophthalmopathy appeared within 18 months of follow-up, hyperthyroidism was termed stable.

Other autoimmune diseases, uncontrolled infections, pregnancy or lactation ruled patients out of participation. Establishment of the diagnosis relied upon clinical symptoms, serum thyroxine, TRAb, thyroid ultrasound and orbital computed tomography. As regards this clonotype: Its antigen is not identified.

Germline CDR1 and CDR2: ENHRY and SYGVKD. V gave up 2 bases and J gave up 3 bases, with 16 bases separating them. The CDR3 length is 16 residues. Whole-study results and caveats: Discriminating ophthalmopathy from stable hyperthyroidism, a 13-signature model attained a sensitivity of about 88% and a specificity of about 81%.

Amplifying from RNA transcripts, the study obtained TCR beta CDR3 regions. Scientists carried out first-round RT-PCR using HTBI primers and then a second-round multiplex PCR. TCRdb redid the calling of the multiplex PCR reads with MiXCR, one entry per CDR3 protein. The sample has some 1.1 million distinct CDR3 sequences; roughly 35% are singletons. This chain uses TRBV10-3 with TRBJ1-1; D unclear. Sequenced material: peripheral blood or thyroid tissue (not recorded which). This TCR came from an adult man with Graves' hyperthyroidism. The CDR3 loop reads CAISEPIDRGDTEAFF. CDR3 coding DNA: TGTGCCATCAGTGAGCCGATCGACCGAGGCGACACTGAAGCTTTCTTT.